These T cell receptor beta chains were read from a single sample in a study of shared clonotypes between healthy human individuals. Here immunoSEQ multiplex PCR was the method, and the copy in TCRdb shows in-frame clones only, minus some. In the table there are some 1.1 million clones, approximately 80% of which are singletons. Sample: memory CD4+ T cells from PBMCs. The receptors shown here come from a man younger than 30 in good health. Some clones in this sample may be carry-over from other donors' samples. Each CDR3 is given with its conserved first and last residue. The order of the fields is D gene, CDR3 length, J gene, clone size, V gene, CDR3 protein, CDR3 DNA. A D gene is named only where the DNA matches it firmly. Part of the rows lack a size; the others show once, few, many or a class for expanded clones.

D gene: TRBD1; CDR3 length: 16; J gene: TRBJ2-7; clone size: once; V gene: TRBV7-2; CDR3 protein: CASSLFGQGSSYEQYF; CDR3 DNA: TGTGCCAGCAGCCTCTTCGGACAGGGAAGCTCCTACGAGCAGTACTTC
D gene: TRBD2; CDR3 length: 14; J gene: TRBJ2-3; clone size: .; V gene: TRBV5-4; CDR3 protein: CASSLSLAEVTQYF; CDR3 DNA: TGTGCCAGCAGCTTGAGCCTAGCGGAAGTAACGCAGTATTTT
D gene: .; CDR3 length: 14; J gene: TRBJ2-2; clone size: .; V gene: TRBV28; CDR3 protein: CASSPRPPRGELFF; CDR3 DNA: TGTGCCAGCAGTCCCCGGCCTCCCAGGGGGGAGCTGTTTTTT
D gene: TRBD2; CDR3 length: 15; J gene: TRBJ2-7; clone size: .; V gene: TRBV30; CDR3 protein: CAWRGLAGGRHEQYF; CDR3 DNA: TGTGCCTGGAGGGGACTAGCGGGAGGGCGCCACGAGCAGTACTTC
D gene: .; CDR3 length: 14; J gene: TRBJ1-1; clone size: .; V gene: TRBV7-3; CDR3 protein: CASSLIGTLPQAFF; CDR3 DNA: TGTGCCAGCAGCTTAATCGGGACTCTCCCTCAAGCTTTCTTT
D gene: TRBD2; CDR3 length: 13; J gene: TRBJ2-2; clone size: .; V gene: TRBV9; CDR3 protein: CASSTIAGGQLFF; CDR3 DNA: TGTGCCAGCAGCACTATAGCGGGGGGGCAGCTGTTTTTT
D gene: .; CDR3 length: 16; J gene: TRBJ2-1; clone size: few; V gene: TRBV15; CDR3 protein: CATSRDRRSSYNEQFF; CDR3 DNA: TGTGCCACCAGCAGAGATCGCCGGAGCTCCTACAATGAGCAGTTCTTC
D gene: TRBD2; CDR3 length: 14; J gene: TRBJ2-1; clone size: .; V gene: TRBV2; CDR3 protein: CASGDPSGSNEQFF; CDR3 DNA: TGTGCCAGCGGGGACCCAAGCGGGAGCAATGAGCAGTTCTTC
D gene: TRBD2; CDR3 length: 18; J gene: TRBJ2-7; clone size: .; V gene: TRBV4-2; CDR3 protein: CASSQVGPPSGRRYEQYF; CDR3 DNA: TGTGCCAGCAGCCAAGTGGGCCCCCCTAGCGGGAGAAGGTACGAGCAGTACTTC
D gene: TRBD1; CDR3 length: 14; J gene: TRBJ2-7; clone size: .; V gene: TRBV10-3; CDR3 protein: CAISTGGAGYEQYF; CDR3 DNA: TGTGCCATCAGCACAGGGGGCGCGGGTTACGAGCAGTACTTC
D gene: .; CDR3 length: 13; J gene: TRBJ1-2; clone size: .; V gene: TRBV6-1; CDR3 protein: CASSETYRDGYTF; CDR3 DNA: TGTGCCAGCAGTGAGACCTATAGAGATGGCTACACCTTC
D gene: .; CDR3 length: 12; J gene: TRBJ1-3; clone size: few; V gene: TRBV7-9; CDR3 protein: CASSLDRHTIYF; CDR3 DNA: TGTGCCAGCAGCTTAGACCGTCACACCATATATTTT
D gene: .; CDR3 length: 15; J gene: TRBJ1-2; clone size: .; V gene: TRBV18; CDR3 protein: CASSKQGEAYYGYTF; CDR3 DNA: TGTGCCAGCTCAAAACAGGGAGAGGCCTACTATGGCTACACCTTC
D gene: TRBD2; CDR3 length: 15; J gene: TRBJ2-1; clone size: .; V gene: TRBV7-3; CDR3 protein: CASSQRLAGYNEQFF; CDR3 DNA: TGTGCCAGCAGCCAGAGACTAGCGGGCTACAATGAGCAGTTCTTC
D gene: .; CDR3 length: 11; J gene: TRBJ2-3; clone size: .; V gene: TRBV2; CDR3 protein: CASRGSDTQYF; CDR3 DNA: TGTGCCAGCAGGGGGTCGGATACGCAGTATTTT
D gene: TRBD1; CDR3 length: 16; J gene: TRBJ2-1; clone size: .; V gene: TRBV4-1; CDR3 protein: CASSQAPGQGYNEQFF; CDR3 DNA: TGCGCCAGCAGCCAAGCGCCGGGACAGGGGTACAATGAGCAGTTCTTC
D gene: .; CDR3 length: 14; J gene: TRBJ1-2; clone size: few; V gene: TRBV25-1; CDR3 protein: CASNRVGAASGYTF; CDR3 DNA: TGTGCCAGCAATCGAGTAGGGGCCGCAAGTGGCTACACCTTC
D gene: .; CDR3 length: 15; J gene: TRBJ1-2; clone size: few; V gene: TRBV30; CDR3 protein: CAWIGGQSHNYGYTF; CDR3 DNA: TGTGCCTGGATAGGAGGACAGAGCCATAACTATGGCTACACCTTC
D gene: TRBD2; CDR3 length: 16; J gene: TRBJ2-5; clone size: .; V gene: TRBV5-4; CDR3 protein: CASSRGTGGPQETQYF; CDR3 DNA: TGTGCCAGCAGCCGGGGGACGGGAGGGCCGCAAGAGACCCAGTACTTC
D gene: .; CDR3 length: 13; J gene: TRBJ1-2; clone size: .; V gene: TRBV6-1; CDR3 protein: CASSEGDWGGYTF; CDR3 DNA: TGTGCCAGCAGTGAAGGAGATTGGGGTGGCTACACCTTC
D gene: .; CDR3 length: 12; J gene: TRBJ2-7; clone size: many; V gene: TRBV28; CDR3 protein: CASSSVSGEQYF; CDR3 DNA: TGTGCCAGCAGTTCGGTGAGCGGGGAGCAGTACTTC
D gene: TRBD2; CDR3 length: 16; J gene: TRBJ2-1; clone size: .; V gene: TRBV7-2; CDR3 protein: CASRRALAGGANEQFF; CDR3 DNA: TGTGCCAGCAGGCGAGCGCTTGCGGGAGGGGCCAATGAGCAGTTCTTC
D gene: .; CDR3 length: 15; J gene: TRBJ2-7; clone size: once; V gene: TRBV5-1; CDR3 protein: CASSLGGGQNYEQYF; CDR3 DNA: TGCGCCAGCAGCTTGGGGGGCGGGCAGAACTACGAGCAGTACTTC
D gene: .; CDR3 length: 14; J gene: TRBJ1-5; clone size: .; V gene: TRBV19; CDR3 protein: CASSTYQGGGPQHF; CDR3 DNA: TGTGCCAGTAGTACCTACCAGGGAGGGGGACCCCAGCATTTT